The 11 T cell receptor beta chains below come from one sample, sequenced in a study of blood T cell repertoires in COVID-19 (dated by TCRdb to the early 2020s). Libraries were built with the immunoSEQ multiplex PCR assay. TCRdb re-hosts the immuneACCESS table, in-frame sequences only. Its copies lack some clones; in the studies checked, an unresolved V gene accounts for under half of them, and the cause for the rest is not known. A total of a few hundred thousand clones appear in this sample, around 85% of them only once. The top ten clones comprise around 4.1% of the sample. The sample was peripheral blood. The receptors here all came from a woman in her forties or fifties with active or convalescent COVID-19.

The chain has TRBV7-2 and TRBJ2-1, with TRBD1 as a possible D gene (6 bases). CDR3 length: 14 amino acids. Deletions cut 5 bases from V and 8 bases from J, with 16 bases between. Germline CDR1 reads SGHTA; CDR2 reads FQGNSA. Written as DNA, the CDR3 is TGTGCCAGCAGCCTAAGGACAGTAAAGGATGAGCAGTTCTTC. It translates to CASSLRTVKDEQFF.

The rearrangement uses TRBV10-3 and TRBJ2-1; possibly TRBD1 for D (5 bases). Germline values: CDR1 ENHRY, CDR2 SYGVKD. This CDR3 comprises 12 residues. Trimming cost V 5 bases and J 8 bases, with 10 bases left between them. The CDR3 bases are TGTGCCATCAGTAGGGGTGGGTATGAGCAGTTCTTC. Encoded protein: CAISRGGYEQFF.

This clone was seen only a few times. The chain recombines TRBV12-3 or TRBV12-4 with TRBJ1-2; 10 nucleotides line up with TRBD1. V shed 5 bases, J shed 9 bases, and the junction held 3 bases outside the gene matches. The CDR3 runs to 12 residues. Written as DNA, the CDR3 is TGTGCCAGCAGTGACAGGGGGCTTCGCTACACCTTC. It yields the protein CASSDRGLRYTF.

The CDR3 bases are TGTGCCAGCAGCTTACACAGCGGGCCGCAAGAGACCCAGTACTTC. Amino acids: CASSLHSGPQETQYF. The chain has TRBV7-2 and TRBJ2-5; tentatively, D is TRBD2 (6 bases). Germline V gives CDR1 SGHTA, CDR2 FQGNSA. This CDR3 region has 15 residues. V gave up 2 bases and J gave up 2 bases, with 12 bases separating them.

The gene calls are TRBV5-4 and TRBJ1-2; perhaps TRBD1 as D (6 bases). This CDR3 spans 15 amino acids. The V end lost 5 bases, the J end lost 3 bases, and 17 bases lay between the germline ends. Germline values: CDR1 SGHNT, CDR2 YYREEE (reference sequence). This CDR3 reads CASRAKGVLDYGYTF. In DNA, the CDR3 is TGTGCCAGCAGAGCTAAGGGGGTGTTGGACTATGGCTACACCTTC.

The V call is TRBV7-9, the J call TRBJ2-2; D unclear. CDR1 and CDR2 from the germline V gene are SEHNR and FQNEAQ (reference sequence). V lost 5 bases and J lost 0, with 10 bases in between. The CDR3 is 15 residues long. The CDR3 coding sequence is TGTGCCAGCAGCAGAGCCGCGCCGAACACCGGGGAGCTGTTTTTT. Translation gives CASSRAAPNTGELFF.

This chain uses TRBV6-4 with TRBJ1-2, with TRBD1 as a possible D gene (6 bases). V lost 5 bases to trimming and J lost 3 bases, with 13 bases between them. CDR1 is MRHNA and CDR2 is SNTAGT in the germline V gene. The CDR3 contains 14 residues. CDR3 sequence (DNA): TGTGCCAGCAGTAAAGAACAGGGCTACTATGGCTACACCTTC. As protein: CASSKEQGYYGYTF.

The chain couples TRBV6-5 to TRBJ1-1; 12 bases line up with TRBD1. Looked up from germline, CDR1 is MNHEY and CDR2 is SVGAGI. The CDR3 length is 15 residues. V lost 6 bases and J lost 5; bases outside the gene matches: 7. CDR3 residues: CASSRDRGRGTEAFF. CDR3 DNA: TGTGCCAGCAGCCGGGACAGGGGGCGGGGTACTGAAGCTTTCTTT.

The chain uses TRBV5-1 and TRBJ2-3; 13 positions match TRBD2. This CDR3 has 15 amino acids. V lost 4 bases to trimming and J lost 2 bases; unmatched junction nucleotides: 1. Germline CDR1 SGHRS, CDR2 YFSETQ. CDR3 sequence (DNA): TGCGCCAGCAGCACTAGCGGGAGGGACACAGATACGCAGTATTTT. Protein: CASSTSGRDTDTQYF.

This clone came up once. The chain carries TRBV11-2 and TRBJ2-7; tentatively, D is TRBD1 (5 bases). Germline lookup yields CDR1 SGHAT and CDR2 FQNNGV. This CDR3 comprises 14 residues. The V end lost 2 bases, the J end lost 1 base, and 9 bases lay between the germline ends. For the CDR3, the DNA is TGTGCCAGCAGCTTAATGTCAGGGTCCTACGAGCAGTACTTC. This encodes CASSLMSGSYEQYF.

This clone was seen more than once but under ten times. The rearrangement links TRBV5-1 to TRBJ1-2, with D maybe TRBD1 (5 bases). The germline gives CDR1 SGHRS, CDR2 YFSETQ. V lost 7 bases and J 4 bases, leaving 20 bases between the germline ends. The CDR3 contains 15 residues. DNA for the CDR3: TGCGCCAGCGGGATATCCGGGGGTTCAGTCTATGGCTACACCTTC. It yields the protein CASGISGGSVYGYTF.